The rows below give T cell receptor beta chains drawn from one sample of a study of T cells in tumors after PD-1 blockade. The protocol was immunoSEQ multiplex PCR, while the TCRdb copy is restricted to in-frame clones and leaves out a portion. In the table there are about 20,000 clones, roughly 78% of which are singletons. The sample consisted of PBMCs, taken before anti-PD-1 treatment. The source is a human donor with basal cell carcinoma. CDR3s include the opening cysteine and the closing phenylalanine or tryptophan. Fields, in order: J gene, D gene, V gene, clone size, CDR3 protein, CDR3 DNA. A D gene is named only where the DNA matches it firmly. A row's size may be missing; if present it is once, few, many or a size class.

TRBJ2-5 TRBD2 TRBV5-4 . CASSVDSGGAAETQYF TGTGCCAGCAGCGTGGATAGCGGGGGGGCCGCTGAGACCCAGTACTTC
TRBJ2-5 TRBD2 TRBV5-1 . CASSLGTRRETQYF TGCGCCAGCAGCTTGGGGACTAGAAGGGAGACCCAGTACTTC
TRBJ1-5 . TRBV2 . CASKHRLSNQPQHF TGTGCCAGCAAGCATCGGTTGAGCAATCAGCCCCAGCATTTT
TRBJ2-5 . TRBV5-1 . CASSFSETQYF TGCGCCAGCAGCTTTTCCGAGACCCAGTACTTC
TRBJ2-1 TRBD2 TRBV9 . CASSVDPAGGNEQFF TGTGCCAGCAGCGTAGACCCAGCGGGAGGCAATGAGCAGTTCTTC
TRBJ2-3 . TRBV7-6 once CASSLGGRADTQYF TGTGCCAGCAGCTTAGGGGGGCGCGCAGATACGCAGTATTTT
TRBJ1-1 . TRBV6-1 . CASSEGEGNHAEAFF TGTGCCAGCAGTGAAGGAGAGGGCAATCACGCCGAAGCTTTCTTT
TRBJ1-1 . TRBV7-3 . CASSPPGGAGTEAFF TGTGCCAGCAGCCCCCCCGGGGGGGCAGGAACTGAAGCTTTCTTT
TRBJ2-1 . TRBV5-4 . CASRGDPAYNEQFF TGTGCCAGCAGAGGGGATCCCGCTTACAATGAGCAGTTCTTC
TRBJ2-5 . TRBV28 . CASSLGGPSETQYF TGTGCCAGCAGTTTAGGGGGCCCTAGTGAGACCCAGTACTTC
TRBJ1-2 TRBD1 TRBV5-3 . CARSCDRGSPRYTF TGTGCCAGAAGCTGTGACAGGGGGTCTCCTCGCTACACCTTC
TRBJ2-3 . TRBV7-3 . CASSLVRNADTQYF TGTGCCAGCAGCTTGGTGCGAAATGCAGATACGCAGTATTTT
TRBJ1-1 TRBD1 TRBV7-2 . CASSLLPAGGARTEAFF TGTGCCAGCAGCTTATTACCAGCAGGGGGCGCCCGCACTGAAGCTTTCTTT
TRBJ2-1 . TRBV27 . CASSFTGGAFNEQFF TGTGCCAGCAGTTTCACAGGGGGGGCCTTCAATGAGCAGTTCTTC
TRBJ2-1 TRBD2 TRBV2 . CARCYGWAGEGSSYNEQFF TGTGCCCGCTGTTACGGGTGGGCGGGGGAGGGGAGCTCCTACAATGAGCAGTTCTTC
TRBJ2-7 TRBD2 TRBV5-1 . CASSWGLAAFSEQYF TGCGCCAGCAGCTGGGGACTAGCGGCATTTAGCGAGCAGTACTTC
TRBJ2-1 TRBD2 TRBV7-3 . CASSLLSGSFPYNEQFF TGTGCCAGCAGCTTACTTAGCGGGAGTTTCCCCTACAATGAGCAGTTCTTC
TRBJ2-1 . TRBV9 . CASSPQDSDYNEQFF TGTGCCAGCAGCCCTCAGGACAGCGACTACAATGAGCAGTTCTTC
TRBJ2-5 . TRBV2 . CASGAERGRGETQYF TGTGCCAGCGGGGCGGAACGGGGGAGAGGAGAGACCCAGTACTTC
TRBJ2-2 TRBD2 TRBV19 . CASSIERTSGSTGELFF TGTGCCAGTAGTATAGAAAGGACTAGCGGGAGCACCGGGGAGCTGTTTTTT
TRBJ2-3 TRBD2 TRBV7-9 . CASSGGTSGDADTQYF TGTGCCAGCAGCGGAGGGACTAGCGGGGACGCGGATACGCAGTATTTT
TRBJ2-5 . TRBV6-5 once CASMGSEGETQYF TGTGCCAGCATGGGTAGCGAGGGAGAGACCCAGTACTTC
TRBJ1-5 . TRBV12-3/TRBV12-4 . CASNRGLNQPQHF TGTGCCAGCAACAGAGGACTCAATCAGCCCCAGCATTTT
TRBJ2-3 . TRBV7-9 . CASSLSQSTDTQYF TGTGCCAGCAGCTTATCACAGAGCACAGATACGCAGTATTTT
TRBJ2-1 . TRBV7-2 . CASSLEQGGVKFF TGTGCCAGCAGCTTAGAACAGGGAGGGGTGAAGTTCTTC
TRBJ2-2 TRBD1 TRBV25-1 . CASSDVRGHNTGELFF TGTGCCAGCAGTGATGTCAGGGGGCATAACACCGGGGAGCTGTTTTTT